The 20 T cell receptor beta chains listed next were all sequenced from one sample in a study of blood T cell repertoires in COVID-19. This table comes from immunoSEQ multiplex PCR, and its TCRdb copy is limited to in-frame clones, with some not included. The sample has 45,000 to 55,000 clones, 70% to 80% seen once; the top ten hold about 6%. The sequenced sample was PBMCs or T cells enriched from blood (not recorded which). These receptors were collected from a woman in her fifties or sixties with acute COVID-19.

CDR3: CATSRDQGPKNIQYF. The CDR3 DNA sequence: TGTGCCACCAGCAGAGATCAGGGCCCCAAAAACATTCAGTACTTC. The chain uses TRBV15 and TRBJ2-4, with a possible D match to TRBD1 (5 bases). Trimming pared 0 bases from V and 2 bases from J, leaving 8 bases between. The CDR3 consists of 15 residues. The V gene's germline CDR1 is LNHNV and CDR2 YYDKDF (reference sequence). Looking up the rest from reference TRBV15 and TRBJ2-4 gives the full variable domain: DAMVIQNPRYQVTQFGKPVTLSCSQTLNHNVMYWYQQKSSQAPKLLFHYYDKDFNNEADTPDNFQSRRPNTSFCFLDIRSPGLGDTAMYLCATSRDQGPKNIQYFGAGTRLSVL.

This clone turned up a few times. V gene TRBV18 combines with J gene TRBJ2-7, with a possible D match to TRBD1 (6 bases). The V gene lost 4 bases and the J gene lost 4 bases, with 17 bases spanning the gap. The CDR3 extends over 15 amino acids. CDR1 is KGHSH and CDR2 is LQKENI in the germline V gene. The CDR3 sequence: CASSLLGAPHYEQYF. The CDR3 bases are TGTGCCAGCTCACTTTTGGGGGCCCCTCATTACGAGCAGTACTTC.

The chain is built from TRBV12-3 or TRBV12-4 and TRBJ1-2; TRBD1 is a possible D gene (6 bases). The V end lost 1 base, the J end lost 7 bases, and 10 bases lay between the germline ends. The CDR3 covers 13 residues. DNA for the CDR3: TGTGCCAGCAGTTTAGACAGGGTGATTGGCTACACCTTC. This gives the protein CASSLDRVIGYTF.

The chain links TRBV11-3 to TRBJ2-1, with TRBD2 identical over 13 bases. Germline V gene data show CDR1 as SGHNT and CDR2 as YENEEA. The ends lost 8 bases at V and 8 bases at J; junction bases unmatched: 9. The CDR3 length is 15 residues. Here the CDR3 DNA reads TGTGCCAGCGGCGAACTAGCGGGGGGGGACTATGAGCAGTTCTTC. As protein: CASGELAGGDYEQFF.

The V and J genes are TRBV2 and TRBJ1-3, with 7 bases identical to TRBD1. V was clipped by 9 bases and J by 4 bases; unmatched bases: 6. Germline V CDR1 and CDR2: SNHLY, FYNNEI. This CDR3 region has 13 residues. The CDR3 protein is CASSSGGGNTIYF. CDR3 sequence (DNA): TGTGCCAGTAGTTCAGGGGGAGGAAACACCATATATTTT.

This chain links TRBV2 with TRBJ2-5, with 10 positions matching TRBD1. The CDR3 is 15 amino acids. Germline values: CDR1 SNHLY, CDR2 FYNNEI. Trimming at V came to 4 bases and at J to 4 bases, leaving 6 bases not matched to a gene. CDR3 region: CASSVEGQGIETQYF. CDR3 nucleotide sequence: TGTGCCAGCAGTGTGGAGGGACAGGGGATAGAGACCCAGTACTTC.

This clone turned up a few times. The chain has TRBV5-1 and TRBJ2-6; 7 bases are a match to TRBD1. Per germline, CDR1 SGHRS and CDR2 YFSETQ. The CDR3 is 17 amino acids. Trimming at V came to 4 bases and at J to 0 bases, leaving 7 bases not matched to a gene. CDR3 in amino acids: CASSPGQLTSGANVLTF. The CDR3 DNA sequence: TGCGCCAGCAGCCCGGGACAGCTTACCTCTGGGGCCAACGTCCTGACTTTC.

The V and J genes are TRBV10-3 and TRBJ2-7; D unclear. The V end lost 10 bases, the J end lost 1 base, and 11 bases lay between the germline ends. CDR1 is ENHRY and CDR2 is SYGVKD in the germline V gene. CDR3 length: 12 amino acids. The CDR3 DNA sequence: TGTGCCACTCGTCGCAGATCCTACGAGCAGTACTTC. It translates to CATRRRSYEQYF.

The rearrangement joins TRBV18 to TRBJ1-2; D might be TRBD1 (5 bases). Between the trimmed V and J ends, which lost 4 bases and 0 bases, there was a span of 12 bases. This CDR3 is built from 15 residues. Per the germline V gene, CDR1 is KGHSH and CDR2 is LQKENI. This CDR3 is CASSRTTVSNYGYTF. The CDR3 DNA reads TGTGCCAGCTCACGCACGACAGTCTCTAACTATGGCTACACCTTC.

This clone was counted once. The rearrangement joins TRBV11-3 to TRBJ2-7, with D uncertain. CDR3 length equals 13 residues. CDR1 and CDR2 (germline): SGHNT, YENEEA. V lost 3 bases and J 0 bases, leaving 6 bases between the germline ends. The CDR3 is CASSFSYSYEQYF. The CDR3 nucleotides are TGTGCCAGCAGCTTTTCTTACTCCTACGAGCAGTACTTC.

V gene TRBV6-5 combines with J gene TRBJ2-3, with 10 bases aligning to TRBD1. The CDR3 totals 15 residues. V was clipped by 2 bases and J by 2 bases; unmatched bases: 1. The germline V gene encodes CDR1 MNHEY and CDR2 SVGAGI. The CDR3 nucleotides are TGTGCCAGCAGTTACGGACAGGGGGTCACAGATACGCAGTATTTT. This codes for CASSYGQGVTDTQYF.

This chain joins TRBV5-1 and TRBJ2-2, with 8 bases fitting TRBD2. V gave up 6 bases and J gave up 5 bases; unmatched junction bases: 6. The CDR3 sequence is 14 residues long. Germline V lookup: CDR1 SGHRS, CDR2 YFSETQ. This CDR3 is CASNLAGRTGELFF. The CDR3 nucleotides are TGCGCCAGCAACTTAGCGGGGAGGACCGGGGAGCTGTTTTTT.

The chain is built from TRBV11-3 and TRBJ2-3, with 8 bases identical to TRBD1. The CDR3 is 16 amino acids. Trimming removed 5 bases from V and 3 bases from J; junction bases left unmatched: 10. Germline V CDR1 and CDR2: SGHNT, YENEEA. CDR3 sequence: CASSLNRGESTDTQYF. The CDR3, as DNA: TGTGCCAGCAGCCTGAACAGGGGGGAGAGTACAGATACGCAGTATTTT.

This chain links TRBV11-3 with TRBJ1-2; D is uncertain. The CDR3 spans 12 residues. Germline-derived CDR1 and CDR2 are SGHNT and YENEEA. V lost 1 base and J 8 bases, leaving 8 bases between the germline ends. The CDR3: CASSLGGVGYTF. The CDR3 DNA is TGTGCCAGCAGCTTAGGAGGCGTGGGCTACACCTTC.

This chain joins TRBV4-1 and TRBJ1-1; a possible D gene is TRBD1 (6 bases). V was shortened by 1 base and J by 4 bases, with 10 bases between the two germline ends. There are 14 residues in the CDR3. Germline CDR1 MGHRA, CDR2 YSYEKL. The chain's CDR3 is CASSQGRGGTEAFF. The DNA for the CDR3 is TGCGCCAGCAGCCAAGGGAGAGGGGGCACTGAAGCTTTCTTT.

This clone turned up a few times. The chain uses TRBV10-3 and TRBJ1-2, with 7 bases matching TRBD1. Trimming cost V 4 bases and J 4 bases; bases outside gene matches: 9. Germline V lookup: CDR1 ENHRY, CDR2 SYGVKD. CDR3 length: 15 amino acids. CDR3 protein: CAISGGTVFGYGYTF. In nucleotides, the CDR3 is TGTGCCATCAGTGGCGGGACAGTTTTTGGCTATGGCTACACCTTC.

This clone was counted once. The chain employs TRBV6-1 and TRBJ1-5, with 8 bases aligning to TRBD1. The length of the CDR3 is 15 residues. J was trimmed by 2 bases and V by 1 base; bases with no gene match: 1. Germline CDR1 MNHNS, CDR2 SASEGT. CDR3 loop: CASSEVDRGNQPQHF. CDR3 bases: TGTGCCAGCAGTGAAGTGGACAGGGGCAATCAGCCCCAGCATTTT.

The CDR3 region is CASSQFRSGGANEQFF. DNA of the CDR3: TGTGCCAGCAGCCAGTTTAGAAGCGGGGGGGCCAATGAGCAGTTCTTC. The V call is TRBV14, the J call TRBJ2-1; 10 nucleotides align to TRBD2. This CDR3 has 16 amino acids. Germline-derived CDR1 and CDR2 are SGHDN and FVKESK. Unmatched junction bases numbered 8, after V lost 3 bases and J lost 6 bases.

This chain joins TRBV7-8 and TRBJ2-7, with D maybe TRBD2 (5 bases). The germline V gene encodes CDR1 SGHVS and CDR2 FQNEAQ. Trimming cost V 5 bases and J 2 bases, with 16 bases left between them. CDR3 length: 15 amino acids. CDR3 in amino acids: CASSLRAGRTYEQYF. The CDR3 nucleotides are TGTGCCAGCAGCCTCCGGGCGGGCAGAACCTACGAGCAGTACTTC.

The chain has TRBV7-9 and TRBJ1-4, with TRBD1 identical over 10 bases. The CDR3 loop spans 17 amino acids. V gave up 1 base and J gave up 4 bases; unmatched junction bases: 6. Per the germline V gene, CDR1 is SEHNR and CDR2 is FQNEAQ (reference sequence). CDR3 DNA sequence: TGTGCCAGCAGCTTAGTGGACAGGGGGTTCGGTAATGAAAAACTGTTTTTT. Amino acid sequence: CASSLVDRGFGNEKLFF.